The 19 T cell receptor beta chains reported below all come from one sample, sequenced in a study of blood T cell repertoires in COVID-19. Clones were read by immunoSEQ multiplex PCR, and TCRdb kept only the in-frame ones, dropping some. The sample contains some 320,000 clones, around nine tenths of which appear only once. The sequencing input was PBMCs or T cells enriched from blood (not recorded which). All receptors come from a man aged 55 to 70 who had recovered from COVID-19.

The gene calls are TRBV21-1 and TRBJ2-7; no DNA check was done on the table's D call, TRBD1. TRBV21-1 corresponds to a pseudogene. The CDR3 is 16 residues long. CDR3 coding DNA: TGTGCCAGCAGCAAAGAGGGCAGGGGGAGTTCCTACGAGCAGTACTTC. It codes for CASSKEGRGSSYEQYF.

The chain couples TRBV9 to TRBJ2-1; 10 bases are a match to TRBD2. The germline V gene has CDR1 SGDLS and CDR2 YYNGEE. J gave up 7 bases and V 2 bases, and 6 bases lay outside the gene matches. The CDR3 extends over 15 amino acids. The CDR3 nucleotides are TGTGCCAGCAGCGTTGATAGCGGGAGGTATAATGAGCAGTTCTTC. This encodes CASSVDSGRYNEQFF. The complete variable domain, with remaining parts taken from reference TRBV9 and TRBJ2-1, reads DSGVTQTPKHLITATGQRVTLRCSPRSGDLSVYWYQQSLDQGLQFLIQYYNGEERAKGNILERFSAQQFPDLHSELNLSSLELGDSALYFCASSVDSGRYNEQFFGPGTRLTVL.

Here the CDR3 DNA reads TGTGCCAGCAGCAAAATCCGGGGTACAGATACGCAGTATTTT. Its protein product is CASSKIRGTDTQYF. The chain joins TRBV21-1 to TRBJ2-3; the table calls TRBD2, which could not be checked here. TRBV21-1 is an annotated pseudogene. The length of the CDR3 is 14 residues.

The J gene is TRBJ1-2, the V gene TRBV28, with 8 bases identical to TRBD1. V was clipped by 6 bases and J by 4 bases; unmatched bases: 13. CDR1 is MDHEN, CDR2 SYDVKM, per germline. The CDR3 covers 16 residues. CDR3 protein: CASSLPGQGRGYGYTF. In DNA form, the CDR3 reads TGTGCCAGCAGCCTCCCAGGACAGGGACGGGGCTATGGCTACACCTTC.

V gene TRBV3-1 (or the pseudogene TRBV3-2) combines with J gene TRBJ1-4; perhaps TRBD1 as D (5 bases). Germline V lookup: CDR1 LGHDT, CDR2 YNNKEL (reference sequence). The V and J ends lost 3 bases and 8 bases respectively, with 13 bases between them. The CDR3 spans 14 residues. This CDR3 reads CASSQGEVREKLFF. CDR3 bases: TGTGCCAGCAGCCAGGGGGAGGTCAGGGAAAAACTGTTTTTT.

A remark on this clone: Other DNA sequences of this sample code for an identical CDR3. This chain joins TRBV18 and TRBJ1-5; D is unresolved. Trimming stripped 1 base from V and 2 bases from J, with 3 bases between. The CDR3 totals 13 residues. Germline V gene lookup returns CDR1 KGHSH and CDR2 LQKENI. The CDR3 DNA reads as TGTGCCAGCTCACCACGAGGCAATCAGCCCCAGCATTTT. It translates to CASSPRGNQPQHF. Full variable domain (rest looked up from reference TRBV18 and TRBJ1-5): NAGVMQNPRHLVRRRGQEARLRCSPMKGHSHVYWYRQLPEEGLKFMVYLQKENIIDESGMPKERFSAEFPKEGPSILRIQQVVRGDSAAYFCASSPRGNQPQHFGDGTRLSIL.

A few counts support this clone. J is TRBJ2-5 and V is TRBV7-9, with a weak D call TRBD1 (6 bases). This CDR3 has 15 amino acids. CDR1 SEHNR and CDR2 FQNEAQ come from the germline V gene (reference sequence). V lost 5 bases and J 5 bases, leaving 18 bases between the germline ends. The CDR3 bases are TGTGCCAGCAGCAAACCTTTACAGGGTCCGGAGACCCAGTACTTC. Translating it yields CASSKPLQGPETQYF.

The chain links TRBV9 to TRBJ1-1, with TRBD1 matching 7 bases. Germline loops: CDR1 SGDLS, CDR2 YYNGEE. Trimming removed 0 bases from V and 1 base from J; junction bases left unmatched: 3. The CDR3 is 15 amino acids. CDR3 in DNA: TGTGCCAGCAGCGTAGTTCAGGGGGGGAACACTGAAGCTTTCTTT. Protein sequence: CASSVVQGGNTEAFF.

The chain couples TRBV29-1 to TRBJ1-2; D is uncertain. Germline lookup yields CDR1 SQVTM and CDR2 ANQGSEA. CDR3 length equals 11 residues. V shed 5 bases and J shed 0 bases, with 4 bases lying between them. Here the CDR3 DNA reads TGCAGCGTTTATTCTAACTATGGCTACACCTTC. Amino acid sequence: CSVYSNYGYTF. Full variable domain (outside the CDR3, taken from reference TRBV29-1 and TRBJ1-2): SAVISQKPSRDICQRGTSLTIQCQVDSQVTMMFWYRQQPGQSLTLIATANQGSEATYESGFVIDKFPISRPNLTFSTLTVSNMSPEDSSIYLCSVYSNYGYTFGSGTRLTVV.

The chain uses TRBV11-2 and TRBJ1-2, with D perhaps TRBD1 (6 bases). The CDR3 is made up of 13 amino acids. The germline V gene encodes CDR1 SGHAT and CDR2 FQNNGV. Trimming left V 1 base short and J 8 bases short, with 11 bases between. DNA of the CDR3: TGTGCCAGCAGCTTAGGATGGGACAACGGCTACACCTTC. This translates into CASSLGWDNGYTF.

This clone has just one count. CDR3 sequence reads: CASSVDTKETQYF. CDR3 nucleotides: TGTGCCAGCAGCGTAGACACAAAAGAGACCCAGTACTTC. This sequence joins TRBV9 and TRBJ2-5; D call uncertain. Germline V gives CDR1 SGDLS, CDR2 YYNGEE. This CDR3 has 13 residues. Trimming shortened V by 0 bases and J by 3 bases, and 6 bases separated the two germline ends.

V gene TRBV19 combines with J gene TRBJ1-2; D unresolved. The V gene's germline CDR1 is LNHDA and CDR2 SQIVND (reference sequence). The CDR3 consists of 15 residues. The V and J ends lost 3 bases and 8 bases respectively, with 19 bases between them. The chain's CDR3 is CASSMPPPGSGGYTF. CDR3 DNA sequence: TGTGCCAGTAGTATGCCCCCCCCGGGATCGGGAGGCTACACCTTC.

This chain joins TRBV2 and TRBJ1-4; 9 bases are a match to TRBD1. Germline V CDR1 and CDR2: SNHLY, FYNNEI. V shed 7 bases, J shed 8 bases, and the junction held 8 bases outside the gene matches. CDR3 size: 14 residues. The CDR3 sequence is CASNGQGLWEKLFF. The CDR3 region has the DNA TGTGCCAGCAATGGACAGGGGTTATGGGAAAAACTGTTTTTT.

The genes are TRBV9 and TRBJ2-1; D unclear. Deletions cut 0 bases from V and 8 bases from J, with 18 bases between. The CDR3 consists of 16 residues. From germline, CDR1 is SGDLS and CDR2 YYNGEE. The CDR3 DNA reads TGTGCCAGCAGCGTAGGGGTCGGCCGGAGAGCCTATGAGCAGTTCTTC. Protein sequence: CASSVGVGRRAYEQFF.

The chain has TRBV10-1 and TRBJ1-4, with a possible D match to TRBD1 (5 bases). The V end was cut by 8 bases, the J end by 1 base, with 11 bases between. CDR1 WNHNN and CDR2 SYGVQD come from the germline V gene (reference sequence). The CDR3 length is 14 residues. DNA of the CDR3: TGCGCCAGCGCGCCCGGGGGAACTAATGAAAAACTGTTTTTT. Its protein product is CASAPGGTNEKLFF.

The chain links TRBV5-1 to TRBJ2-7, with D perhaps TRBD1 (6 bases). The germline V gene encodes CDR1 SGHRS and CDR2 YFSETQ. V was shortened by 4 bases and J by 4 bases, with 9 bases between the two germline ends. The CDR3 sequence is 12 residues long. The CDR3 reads CASSAQGYEQYF. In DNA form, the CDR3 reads TGCGCCAGCAGCGCGCAGGGGTACGAGCAGTACTTC.

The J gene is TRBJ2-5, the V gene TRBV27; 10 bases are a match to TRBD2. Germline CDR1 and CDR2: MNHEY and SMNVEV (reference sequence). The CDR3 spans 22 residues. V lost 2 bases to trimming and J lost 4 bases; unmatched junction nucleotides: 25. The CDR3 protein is CASSLIPPIGRVAGGRRETQYF. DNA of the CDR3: TGTGCCAGCAGTTTAATTCCACCTATTGGGAGGGTAGCGGGAGGTCGTCGAGAGACCCAGTACTTC.

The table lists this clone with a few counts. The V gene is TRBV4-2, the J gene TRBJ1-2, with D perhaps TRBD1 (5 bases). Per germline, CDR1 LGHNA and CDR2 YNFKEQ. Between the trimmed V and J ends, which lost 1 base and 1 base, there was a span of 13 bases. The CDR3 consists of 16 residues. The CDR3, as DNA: TGTGCCAGCAGCCAAGGTCCCCGGGGGGTTAACTATGGCTACACCTTC. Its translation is CASSQGPRGVNYGYTF.

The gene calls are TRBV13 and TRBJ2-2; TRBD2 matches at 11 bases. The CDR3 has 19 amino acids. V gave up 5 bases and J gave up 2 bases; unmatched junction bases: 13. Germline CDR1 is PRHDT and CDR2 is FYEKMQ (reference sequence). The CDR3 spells CASSQRGLAGGFNTGELFF. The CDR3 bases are TGTGCCAGCAGCCAACGAGGGCTAGCGGGAGGATTCAACACCGGGGAGCTGTTTTTT.